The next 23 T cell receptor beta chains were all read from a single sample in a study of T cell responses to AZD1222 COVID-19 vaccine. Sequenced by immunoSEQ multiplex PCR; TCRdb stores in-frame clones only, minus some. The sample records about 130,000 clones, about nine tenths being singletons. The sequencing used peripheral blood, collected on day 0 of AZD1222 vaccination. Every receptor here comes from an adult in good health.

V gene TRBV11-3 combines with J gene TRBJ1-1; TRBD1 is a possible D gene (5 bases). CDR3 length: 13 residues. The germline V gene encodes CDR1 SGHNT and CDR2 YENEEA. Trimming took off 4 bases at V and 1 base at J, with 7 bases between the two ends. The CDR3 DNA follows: TGTGCCAGCAGCTGGGGGAGGAACACTGAAGCTTTCTTT. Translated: CASSWGRNTEAFF.

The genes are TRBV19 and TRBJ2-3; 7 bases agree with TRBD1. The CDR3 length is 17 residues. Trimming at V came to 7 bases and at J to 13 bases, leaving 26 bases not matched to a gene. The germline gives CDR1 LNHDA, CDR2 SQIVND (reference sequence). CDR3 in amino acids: CASNSRRGSDRESCEYF. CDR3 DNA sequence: TGTGCCAGTAACTCCCGCCGTGGGTCCGACAGGGAGTCTTGTGAGTATTTT.

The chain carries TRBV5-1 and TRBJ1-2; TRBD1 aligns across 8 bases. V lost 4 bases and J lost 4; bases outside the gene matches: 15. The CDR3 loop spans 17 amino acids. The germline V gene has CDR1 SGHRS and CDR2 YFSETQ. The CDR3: CASSQMPGGAASYGYTF. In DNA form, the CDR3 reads TGCGCCAGCAGCCAAATGCCAGGGGGCGCGGCGTCCTATGGCTACACCTTC.

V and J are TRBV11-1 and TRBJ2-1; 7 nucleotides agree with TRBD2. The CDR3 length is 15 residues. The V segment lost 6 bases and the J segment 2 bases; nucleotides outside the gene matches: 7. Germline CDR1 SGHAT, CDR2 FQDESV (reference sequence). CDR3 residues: CASRESGGPYNEQFF. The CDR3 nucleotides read TGTGCCAGCAGGGAATCGGGGGGACCCTACAATGAGCAGTTCTTC. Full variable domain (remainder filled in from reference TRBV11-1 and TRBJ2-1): EAEVAQSPRYKITEKSQAVAFWCDPISGHATLYWYRQILGQGPELLVQFQDESVVDDSQLPKDRFSAERLKGVDSTLKIQPAELGDSAMYLCASRESGGPYNEQFFGPGTRLTVL.

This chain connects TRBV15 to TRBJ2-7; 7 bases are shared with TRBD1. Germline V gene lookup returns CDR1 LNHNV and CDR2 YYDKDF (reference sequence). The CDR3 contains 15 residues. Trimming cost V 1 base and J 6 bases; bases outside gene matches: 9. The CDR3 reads CATSRVTGQSREQYF. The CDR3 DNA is TGTGCCACCAGCAGAGTAACGGGACAGTCTCGCGAGCAGTACTTC.

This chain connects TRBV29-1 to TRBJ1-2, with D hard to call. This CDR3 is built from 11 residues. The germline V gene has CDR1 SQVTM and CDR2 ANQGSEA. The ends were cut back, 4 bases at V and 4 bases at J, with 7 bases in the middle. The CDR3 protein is CSVAESYGYTF. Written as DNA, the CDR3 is TGCAGCGTTGCTGAGAGCTATGGCTACACCTTC.

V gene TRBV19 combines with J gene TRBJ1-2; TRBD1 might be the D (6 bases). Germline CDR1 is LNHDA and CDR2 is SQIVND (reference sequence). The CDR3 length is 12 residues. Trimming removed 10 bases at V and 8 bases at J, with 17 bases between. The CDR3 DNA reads TGTGCCATCAACAAGAGGGGGAAAGGCTACACCTTC. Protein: CAINKRGKGYTF.

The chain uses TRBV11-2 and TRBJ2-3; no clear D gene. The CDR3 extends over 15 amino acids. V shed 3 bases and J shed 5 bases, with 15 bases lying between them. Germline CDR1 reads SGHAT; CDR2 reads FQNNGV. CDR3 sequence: CASSFRVLSGDTQYF. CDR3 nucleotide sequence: TGTGCCAGCAGCTTCCGGGTTCTTTCGGGAGATACGCAGTATTTT.

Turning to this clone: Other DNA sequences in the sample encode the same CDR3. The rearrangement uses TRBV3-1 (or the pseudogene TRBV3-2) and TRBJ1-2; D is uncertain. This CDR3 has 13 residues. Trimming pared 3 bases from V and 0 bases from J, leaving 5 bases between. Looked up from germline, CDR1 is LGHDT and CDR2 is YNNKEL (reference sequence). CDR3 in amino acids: CASSHNTNYGYTF. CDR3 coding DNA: TGTGCCAGCAGCCATAATACTAACTATGGCTACACCTTC.

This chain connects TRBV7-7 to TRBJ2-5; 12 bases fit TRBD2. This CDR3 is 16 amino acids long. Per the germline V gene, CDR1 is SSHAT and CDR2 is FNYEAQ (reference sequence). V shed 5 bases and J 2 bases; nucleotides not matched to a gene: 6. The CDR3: CASSAGLAGPQETQYF. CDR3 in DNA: TGTGCCAGCAGCGCTGGACTAGCGGGGCCGCAAGAGACCCAGTACTTC.

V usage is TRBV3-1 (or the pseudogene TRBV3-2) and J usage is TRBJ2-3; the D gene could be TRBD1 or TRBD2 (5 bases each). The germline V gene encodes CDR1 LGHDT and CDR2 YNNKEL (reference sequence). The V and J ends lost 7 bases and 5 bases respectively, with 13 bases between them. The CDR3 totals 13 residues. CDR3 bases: TGTGCCAGCACCCTGGGGGTAGAAGATACGCAGTATTTT. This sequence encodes CASTLGVEDTQYF.

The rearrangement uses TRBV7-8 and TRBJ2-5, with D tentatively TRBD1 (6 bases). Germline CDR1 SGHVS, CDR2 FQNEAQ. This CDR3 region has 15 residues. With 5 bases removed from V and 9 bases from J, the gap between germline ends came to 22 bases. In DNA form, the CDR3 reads TGTGCCAGCAGCCCTCCGGGACACGCGCTGTTGGCCCAGTACTTC. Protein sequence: CASSPPGHALLAQYF.

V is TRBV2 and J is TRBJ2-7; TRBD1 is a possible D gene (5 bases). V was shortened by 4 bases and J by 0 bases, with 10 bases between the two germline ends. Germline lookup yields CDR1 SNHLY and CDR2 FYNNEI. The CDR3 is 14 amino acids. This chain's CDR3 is CASSVGPSSYEQYF. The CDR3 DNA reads TGTGCCAGCAGTGTGGGGCCGAGCTCCTACGAGCAGTACTTC.

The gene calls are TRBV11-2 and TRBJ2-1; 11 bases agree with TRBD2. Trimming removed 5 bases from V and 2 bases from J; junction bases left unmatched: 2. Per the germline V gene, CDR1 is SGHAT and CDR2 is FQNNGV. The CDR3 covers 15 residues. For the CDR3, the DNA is TGTGCCAGCAGCCTTAGCGGGGGGGCCTACAATGAGCAGTTCTTC. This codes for CASSLSGGAYNEQFF.

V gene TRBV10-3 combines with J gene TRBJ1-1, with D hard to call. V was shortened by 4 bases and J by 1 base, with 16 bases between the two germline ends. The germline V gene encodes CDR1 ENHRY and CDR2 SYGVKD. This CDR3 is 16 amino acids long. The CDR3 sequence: CAISGVAGGGNTEAFF. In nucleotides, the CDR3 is TGTGCCATCAGTGGTGTGGCCGGCGGAGGGAACACTGAAGCTTTCTTT.

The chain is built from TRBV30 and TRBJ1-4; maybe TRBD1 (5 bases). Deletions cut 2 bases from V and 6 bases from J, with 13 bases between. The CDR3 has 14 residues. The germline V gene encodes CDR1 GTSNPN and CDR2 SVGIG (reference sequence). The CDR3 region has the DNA TGTGCCTGGAGTTTGCAGGGAGATGATGAAAAACTGTTTTTT. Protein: CAWSLQGDDEKLFF.

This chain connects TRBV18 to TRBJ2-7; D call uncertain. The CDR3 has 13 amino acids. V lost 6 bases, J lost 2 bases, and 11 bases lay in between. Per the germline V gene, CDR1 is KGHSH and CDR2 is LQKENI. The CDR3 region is CASSLTEAYEQYF. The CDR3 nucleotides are TGTGCCAGCTCTCTGACGGAAGCCTACGAGCAGTACTTC.

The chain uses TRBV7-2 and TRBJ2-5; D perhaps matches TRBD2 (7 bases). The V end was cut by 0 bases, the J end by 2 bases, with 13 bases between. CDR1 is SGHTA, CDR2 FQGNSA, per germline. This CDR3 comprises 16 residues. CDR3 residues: CASSLAIGGGQETQYF. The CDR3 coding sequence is TGTGCCAGCAGCTTAGCGATAGGGGGGGGACAAGAGACCCAGTACTTC.

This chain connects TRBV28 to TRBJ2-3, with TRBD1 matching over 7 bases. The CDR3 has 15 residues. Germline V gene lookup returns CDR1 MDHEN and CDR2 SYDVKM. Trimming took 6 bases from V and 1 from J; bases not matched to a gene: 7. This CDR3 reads CASRQDRRRTDTQYF. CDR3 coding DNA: TGTGCCAGCAGACAGGACAGGCGCCGCACAGATACGCAGTATTTT.

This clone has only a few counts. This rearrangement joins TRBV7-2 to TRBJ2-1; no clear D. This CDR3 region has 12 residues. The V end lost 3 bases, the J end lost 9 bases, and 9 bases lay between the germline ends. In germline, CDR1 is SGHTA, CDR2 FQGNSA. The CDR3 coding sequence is TGTGCCAGCAGCTTTTATTCGGGTGAGCAGTTCTTC. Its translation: CASSFYSGEQFF.

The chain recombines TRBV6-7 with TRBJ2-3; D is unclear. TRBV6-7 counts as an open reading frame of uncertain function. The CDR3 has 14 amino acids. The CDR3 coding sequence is TGTGTCCCGCCACACGGCCCCAGCACAGATACGCAGTATTTT. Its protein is CVPPHGPSTDTQYF.

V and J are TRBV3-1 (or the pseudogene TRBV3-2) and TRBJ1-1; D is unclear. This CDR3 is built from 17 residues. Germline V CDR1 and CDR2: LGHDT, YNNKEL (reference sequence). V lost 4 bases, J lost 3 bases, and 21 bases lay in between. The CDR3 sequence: CASSRKAVLQPHTEAFF. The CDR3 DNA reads TGTGCCAGCAGCCGCAAAGCGGTACTCCAACCCCACACTGAAGCTTTCTTT.

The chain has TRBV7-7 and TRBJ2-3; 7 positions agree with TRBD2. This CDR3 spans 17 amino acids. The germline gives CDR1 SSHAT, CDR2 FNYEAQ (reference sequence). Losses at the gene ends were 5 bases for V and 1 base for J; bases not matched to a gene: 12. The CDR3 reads CASSLGVYAGGTDTQYF. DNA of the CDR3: TGTGCCAGCAGCCTGGGGGTTTACGCGGGGGGCACAGATACGCAGTATTTT.